These 5 T cell receptor beta chains were all obtained from the same sample, sequenced in a study of OX40 agonist ivuxolimab in advanced cancers. TCRdb keeps only in-frame clones here, not all; method: immunoSEQ multiplex PCR. Among approximately 68,000 clones listed, 75% to 95% were seen once. Sequencing was performed on CD4+ or CD8+ T cells sorted from blood, taken in a trial of the OX40 agonist ivuxolimab. The receptors here all came from an adult with an advanced solid tumor such as melanoma, head and neck, liver or kidney cancer.

The J gene is TRBJ1-6, the V gene TRBV6-5, with D tentatively TRBD1 (6 bases). There are 15 residues in the CDR3. V lost 3 bases, J lost 10 bases, and 16 bases lay in between. From germline, CDR1 is MNHEY and CDR2 SVGAGI. CDR3 DNA sequence: TGTGCCAGCAGTTATGATGGGGGCTTGGGATCACCCCTCCACTTT. It encodes CASSYDGGLGSPLHF.

J is TRBJ2-3 and V is TRBV11-3; 11 positions agree with TRBD2. The trim removed 0 bases at V and 3 bases at J, leaving 5 bases unmatched. The CDR3 runs to 17 residues. Germline assignment: CDR1 SGHNT and CDR2 YENEEA. The CDR3 reads CASSLELAGGNTDTQYF. DNA of the CDR3: TGTGCCAGCAGCTTAGAATTAGCGGGAGGGAATACAGATACGCAGTATTTT. Drawing the rest from reference TRBV11-3 and TRBJ2-3, the complete variable domain is EAGVVQSPRYKIIEKKQPVAFWCNPISGHNTLYWYLQNLGQGPELLIRYENEEAVDDSQLPKDRFSAERLKGVDSTLKIQPAELGDSAVYLCASSLELAGGNTDTQYFGPGTRLTVL.

The J gene is TRBJ2-5, the V gene TRBV5-1; 14 bases map to TRBD2. Trimming cost V 0 bases and J 5 bases; bases outside gene matches: 9. Germline V gives CDR1 SGHRS, CDR2 YFSETQ. The CDR3 extends over 18 amino acids. CDR3 sequence reads: CASSLGGTSGSGEETQYF. The DNA for the CDR3 is TGCGCCAGCAGCTTGGGGGGGACTAGCGGGAGTGGTGAGGAGACCCAGTACTTC.

The genes are TRBV6-6 and TRBJ2-7; D is unclear. Trimming stripped 2 bases from V and 3 bases from J, with 8 bases between. This CDR3 has 13 amino acids. Germline V lookup: CDR1 MNHNY, CDR2 SVGAGI (reference sequence). CDR3 loop: CASSYSQDYEQYF. The CDR3 coding sequence is TGTGCCAGCAGTTACAGTCAGGACTACGAGCAGTACTTC.

The chain recombines TRBV12-2 with TRBJ1-5; TRBD1, the D gene given by the table, was not confirmed from the DNA. TRBV12-2 is tagged as a pseudogene. The CDR3 covers 18 residues. CDR3 region: CASRLSDSLNDMHQPQHF. The CDR3 region has the DNA TGTGCAAGTCGCTTATCGGACAGCTTAAACGACATGCATCAGCCCCAGCATTTT.